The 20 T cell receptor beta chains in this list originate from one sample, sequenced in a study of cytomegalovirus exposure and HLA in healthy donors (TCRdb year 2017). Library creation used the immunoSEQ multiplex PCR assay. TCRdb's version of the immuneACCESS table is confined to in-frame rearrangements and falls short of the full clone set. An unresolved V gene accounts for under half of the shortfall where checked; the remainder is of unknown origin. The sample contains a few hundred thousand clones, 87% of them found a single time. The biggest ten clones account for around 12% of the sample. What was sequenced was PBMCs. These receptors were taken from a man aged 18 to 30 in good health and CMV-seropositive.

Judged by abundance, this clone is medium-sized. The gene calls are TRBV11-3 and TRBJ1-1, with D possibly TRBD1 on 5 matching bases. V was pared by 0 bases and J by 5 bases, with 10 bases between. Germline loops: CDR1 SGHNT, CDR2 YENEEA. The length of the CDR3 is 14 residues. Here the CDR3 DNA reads TGTGCCAGCAGCTTAGATCTCGGGGCAACTGAAGCTTTCTTT. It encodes CASSLDLGATEAFF.

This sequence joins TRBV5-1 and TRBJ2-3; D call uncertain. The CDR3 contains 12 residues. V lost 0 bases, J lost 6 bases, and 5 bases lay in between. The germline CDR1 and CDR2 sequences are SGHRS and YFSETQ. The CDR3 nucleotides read TGCGCCAGCAGCTTGGAAGGCGATACGCAGTATTTT. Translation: CASSLEGDTQYF. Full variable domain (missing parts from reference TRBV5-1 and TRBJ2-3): KAGVTQTPRYLIKTRGQQVTLSCSPISGHRSVSWYQQTPGQGLQFLFEYFSETQRNKGNFPGRFSGRQFSNSRSEMNVSTLELGDSALYLCASSLEGDTQYFGPGTRLTVL.

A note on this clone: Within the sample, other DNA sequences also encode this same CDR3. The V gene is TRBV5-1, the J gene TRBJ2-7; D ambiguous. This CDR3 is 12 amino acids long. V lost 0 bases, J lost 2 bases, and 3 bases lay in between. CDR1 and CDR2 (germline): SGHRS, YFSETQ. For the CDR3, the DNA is TGCGCCAGCAGCTTGGATACCTACGAGCAGTACTTC. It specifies CASSLDTYEQYF.

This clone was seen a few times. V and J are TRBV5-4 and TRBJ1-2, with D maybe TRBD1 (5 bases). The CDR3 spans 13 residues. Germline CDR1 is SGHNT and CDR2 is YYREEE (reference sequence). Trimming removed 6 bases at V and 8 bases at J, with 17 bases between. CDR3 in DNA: TGTGCCAGCACCAACCTCCCGGGACCCGGCTACACCTTC. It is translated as CASTNLPGPGYTF. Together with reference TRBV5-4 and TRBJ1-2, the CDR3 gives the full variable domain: ETGVTQSPTHLIKTRGQQVTLRCSSQSGHNTVSWYQQALGQGPQFIFQYYREEENGRGNFPPRFSGLQFPNYSSELNVNALELDDSALYLCASTNLPGPGYTFGSGTRLTVV.

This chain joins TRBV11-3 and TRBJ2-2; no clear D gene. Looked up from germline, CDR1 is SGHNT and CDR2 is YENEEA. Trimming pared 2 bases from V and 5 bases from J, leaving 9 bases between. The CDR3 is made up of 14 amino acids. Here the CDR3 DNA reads TGTGCCAGCAGCTTAAACCCCAGGACCGGGGAGCTGTTTTTT. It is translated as CASSLNPRTGELFF.

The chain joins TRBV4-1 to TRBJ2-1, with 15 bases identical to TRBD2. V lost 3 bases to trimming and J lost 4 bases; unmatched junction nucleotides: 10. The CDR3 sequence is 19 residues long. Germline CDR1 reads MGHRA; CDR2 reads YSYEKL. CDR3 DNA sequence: TGCGCCAGCAGCCACCCCCTGAGGACTAGCGGGAGGGTGTACAATGAGCAGTTCTTC. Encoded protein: CASSHPLRTSGRVYNEQFF.

The CDR3 here is CASSVTGNYGYTF. CDR3 nucleotides: TGTGCCAGCAGCGTCACAGGGAACTATGGCTACACCTTC. The genes are TRBV9 and TRBJ1-2; D is perhaps TRBD1 (6 bases). Germline V gene sequence: CDR1 SGDLS, CDR2 YYNGEE. V lost 2 bases and J 2 bases, leaving 7 bases between the germline ends. The CDR3 length is 13 residues.

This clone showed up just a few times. In nucleotides, the CDR3 is TGTGCCAGCAGTTACACTAGCGGGAGCTACGAGCAGTACTTC. Protein sequence: CASSYTSGSYEQYF. The chain carries TRBV6-6 and TRBJ2-7; 11 nucleotides align to TRBD2. The trim removed 2 bases at V and 3 bases at J, leaving 0 bases unmatched. This CDR3 spans 14 amino acids. CDR1 and CDR2 from the germline V gene are MNHNY and SVGAGI (reference sequence).

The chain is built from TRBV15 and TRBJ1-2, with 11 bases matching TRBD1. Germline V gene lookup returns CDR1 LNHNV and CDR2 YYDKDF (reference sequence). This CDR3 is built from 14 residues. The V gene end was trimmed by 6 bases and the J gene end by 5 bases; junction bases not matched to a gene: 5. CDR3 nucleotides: TGTGCCACCAGGAATGGACAGGGGGCGTATGGCTACACCTTC. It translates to CATRNGQGAYGYTF.

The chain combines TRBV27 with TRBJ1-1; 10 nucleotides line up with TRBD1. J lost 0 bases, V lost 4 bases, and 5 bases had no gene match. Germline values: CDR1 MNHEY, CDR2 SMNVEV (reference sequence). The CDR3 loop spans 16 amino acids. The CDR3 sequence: CASSWDRGNMNTEAFF. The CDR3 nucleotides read TGTGCCAGCAGTTGGGACAGGGGAAATATGAACACTGAAGCTTTCTTT.

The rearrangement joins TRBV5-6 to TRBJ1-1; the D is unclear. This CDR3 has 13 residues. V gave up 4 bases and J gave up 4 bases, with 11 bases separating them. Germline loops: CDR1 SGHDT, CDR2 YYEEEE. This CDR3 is CASSRGLVTEAFF. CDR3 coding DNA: TGTGCCAGCAGCCGTGGGCTGGTCACTGAAGCTTTCTTT.

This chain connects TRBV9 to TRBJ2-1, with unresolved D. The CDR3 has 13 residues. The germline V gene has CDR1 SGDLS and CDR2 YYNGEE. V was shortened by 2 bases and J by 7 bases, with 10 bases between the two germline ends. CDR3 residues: CASSVSPPNEQFF. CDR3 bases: TGTGCCAGCAGCGTCTCCCCTCCTAATGAGCAGTTCTTC.

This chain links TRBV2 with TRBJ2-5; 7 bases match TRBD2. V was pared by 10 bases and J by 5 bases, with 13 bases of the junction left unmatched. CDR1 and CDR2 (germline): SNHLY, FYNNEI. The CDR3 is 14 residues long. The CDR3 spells CATRAGNHGETQYF. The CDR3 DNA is TGTGCCACTCGAGCGGGAAATCATGGGGAGACCCAGTACTTC. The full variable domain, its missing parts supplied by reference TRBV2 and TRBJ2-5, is EPEVTQTPSHQVTQMGQEVILRCVPISNHLYFYWYRQILGQKVEFLVSFYNNEISEKSEIFDDQFSVERPDGSNFTLKIRSTKLEDSAMYFCATRAGNHGETQYFGPGTRLLVL.

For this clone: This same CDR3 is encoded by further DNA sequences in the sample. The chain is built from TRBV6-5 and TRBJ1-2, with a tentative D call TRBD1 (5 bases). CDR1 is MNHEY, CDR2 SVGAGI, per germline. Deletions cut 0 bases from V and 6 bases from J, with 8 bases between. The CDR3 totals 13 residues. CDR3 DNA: TGTGCCAGCAGTTACTCGCGGGGCCATGGCTACACCTTC. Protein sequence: CASSYSRGHGYTF.

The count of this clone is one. The CDR3 nucleotides are TGTGCCAGCAGTGGCCCCTATGGTACGCAGTATTTT. Encoded protein: CASSGPYGTQYF. V usage is TRBV2 and J usage is TRBJ2-3; D is unclear. Between the trimmed V and J ends, which lost 4 bases and 8 bases, there was a span of 10 bases. Germline CDR1 reads SNHLY; CDR2 reads FYNNEI. This CDR3 contains 12 residues.

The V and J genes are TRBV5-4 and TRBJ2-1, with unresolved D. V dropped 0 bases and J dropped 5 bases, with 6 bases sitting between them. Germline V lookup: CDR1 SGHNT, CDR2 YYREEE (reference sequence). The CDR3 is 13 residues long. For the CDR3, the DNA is TGTGCCAGCAGCTTGGGTCCCGACAATGAGCAGTTCTTC. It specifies CASSLGPDNEQFF.

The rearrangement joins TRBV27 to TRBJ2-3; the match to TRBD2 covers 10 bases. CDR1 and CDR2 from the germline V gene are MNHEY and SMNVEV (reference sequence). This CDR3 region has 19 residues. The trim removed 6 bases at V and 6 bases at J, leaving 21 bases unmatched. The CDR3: CASSPVGLADLSRKDTQYF. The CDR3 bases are TGTGCCAGCAGCCCCGTTGGACTAGCGGACCTCTCGAGGAAGGATACGCAGTATTTT.

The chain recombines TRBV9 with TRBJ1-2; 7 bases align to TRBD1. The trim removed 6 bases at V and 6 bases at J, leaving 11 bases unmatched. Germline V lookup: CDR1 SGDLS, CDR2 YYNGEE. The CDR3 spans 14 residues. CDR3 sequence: CASTYRGTDNGYTF. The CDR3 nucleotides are TGTGCCAGCACCTATAGGGGGACAGATAATGGCTACACCTTC.

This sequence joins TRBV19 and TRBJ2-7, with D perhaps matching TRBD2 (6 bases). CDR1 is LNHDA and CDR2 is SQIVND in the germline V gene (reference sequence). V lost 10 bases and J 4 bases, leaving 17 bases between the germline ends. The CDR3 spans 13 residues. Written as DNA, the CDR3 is TGTGCCACGGGGAGCGGAGGGGAGTACGAGCAGTACTTC. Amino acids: CATGSGGEYEQYF.

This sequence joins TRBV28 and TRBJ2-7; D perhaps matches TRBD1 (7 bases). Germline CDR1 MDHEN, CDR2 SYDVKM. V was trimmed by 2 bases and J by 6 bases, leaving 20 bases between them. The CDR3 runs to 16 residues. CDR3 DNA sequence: TGTGCCAGCAGTTTACGTCGGGCCAGGGGGGCAGTCGAGCAGTACTTC. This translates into CASSLRRARGAVEQYF.